Sequencing of this TCR beta chain was carried out in a study of breast tumors, draining lymph nodes, adjacent tissues. Overall study results and limits: The data were judged consistent with most tumor T cells coming from lymph node and expanding in tumor.

MiXCR was run by TCRdb on the multiplex PCR reads, yielding one entry per CDR3 protein. Here the sample spans 100,000 or so distinct CDR3 sequences, approximately 22% being singletons. Trimming removed 6 bases from V and 7 bases from J; junction bases left unmatched: 6. The CDR3 length is 14 residues. The V gene's germline CDR1 is MNHEY and CDR2 SMNVEV (reference sequence). There are many counts of this clonotype. Its antigen is not known. Samples came from axillary lymph nodes draining the breast cancer. This TCR derives from a female donor with breast cancer. Some clones in this sample may be carry-over from other donors' samples. Specimen: axillary lymph node tissue. The V call is TRBV27, the J call TRBJ2-2, with 9 bases that match TRBD1. CDR3 bases: TGTGCCAGCAGACGACAGGGGGAGGGCGGGGAGCTGTTTTTT. Residues: CASRRQGEGGELFF.